The following is a TCR beta chain sequence with its context. The sample comes from a study of cytomegalovirus exposure and HLA in healthy donors. 13 Jbeta primers and 60 Vbeta primers were used for the PCR. The table came from immunoSEQ multiplex PCR; TCRdb's copy has only in-frame clones and leaves some out. Here the sample spans approximately 160,000 clones, around 80% being singletons. The germline V gene has CDR1 LNHNV and CDR2 YYDKDF (reference sequence). The CDR3 loop spans 12 amino acids. V gave up 9 bases and J gave up 3 bases, with 9 bases separating them. The chain couples TRBV15 to TRBJ1-5; tentatively, D is TRBD1 (6 bases). Sequencing input: PBMCs. This receptor was taken from a man aged 18 to 29 in good health and CMV-seronegative. DNA of the CDR3: TGTGCCACTGGGGACAACAATCAGCCCCAGCATTTT. The encoded protein is CATGDNNQPQHF.